This T cell receptor (beta chain) was observed in a study of blood T cell repertoires in COVID-19. Profiled with immunoSEQ multiplex PCR; TCRdb holds only in-frame clones, not every one. This table holds around 260,000 clones, about four fifths found once. Germline values: CDR1 MDHEN, CDR2 SYDVKM. This CDR3 comprises 15 residues. V shed 5 bases and J 6 bases; nucleotides not matched to a gene: 8. This TCR was sampled from a woman between 50 and 59 years old who had recovered from COVID-19. Sequencing was done on a sample of peripheral blood. The rearrangement links TRBV28 to TRBJ2-4, with 9 bases lining up with TRBD1. Here the CDR3 DNA reads TGTGCCAGCAGTCGGGGACAGGGAATGGGAAACATTCAGTACTTC. As protein: CASSRGQGMGNIQYF.